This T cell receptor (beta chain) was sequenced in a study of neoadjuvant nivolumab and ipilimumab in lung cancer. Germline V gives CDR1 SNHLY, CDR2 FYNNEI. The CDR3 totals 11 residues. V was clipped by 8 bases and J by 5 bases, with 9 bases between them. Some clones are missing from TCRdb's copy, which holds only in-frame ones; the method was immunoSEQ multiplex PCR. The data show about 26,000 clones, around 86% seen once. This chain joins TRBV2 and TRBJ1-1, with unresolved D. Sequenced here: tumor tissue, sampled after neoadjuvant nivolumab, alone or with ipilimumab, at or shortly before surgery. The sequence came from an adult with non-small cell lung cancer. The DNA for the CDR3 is TGTGCCAGCCTTCGTAGGACTGAAGCTTTCTTT. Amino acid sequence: CASLRRTEAFF.